This entry is about one T cell receptor (beta chain). The antigen is unknown. Sequenced by immunoSEQ multiplex PCR; TCRdb stores in-frame clones only, minus some. The data show about 16,000 clones, with 70% to 90% seen just once and 4% to 5.5% held by the top ten. The CDR3 sequence is 14 residues long. CDR1 is GTSNPN and CDR2 is SVGIG in the germline V gene (reference sequence). With V trimmed by 1 base and J by 3 bases, 2 bases remained unmatched. This specimen belongs to a study of T cell clonotyping in hematopoietic cell transplantation. Overall study results and limits: Pathologically expanded recipient clonotypes increased progressively from day 30 to day 180 as diversity fell.

The sample comprised peripheral blood mononuclear cells. This chain links TRBV30 with TRBJ2-1, with TRBD2 matching over 8 bases. The sequence derives from a woman in her 40s in good health. Some clones in this sample may be carry-over from other donors' samples. The CDR3 is CAWSELAVYNEQFF. The CDR3 nucleotides read TGTGCCTGGAGTGAACTAGCGGTCTACAATGAGCAGTTCTTC.